The rows below give T cell receptor beta chains drawn from one sample of a study of T cell changes during pregnancy in multiple sclerosis. Sequencing used immunoSEQ multiplex PCR; TCRdb keeps in-frame clones, though not all of them. Here the sample spans 35,000 to 50,000 clones, around 89% being singletons. The sample was CD4+ T cells from peripheral blood mononuclear cells, taken in the second trimester of pregnancy. These receptors came from a female donor with multiple sclerosis, enrolled in a pregnancy study. Each CDR3 is given with its conserved first and last residue. Each record gives: J gene, V gene, D gene, CDR3 protein. A D gene is named only where the DNA matches it firmly.

>TRBJ2-1|TRBV30|TRBD2
CAWSKARQTSGIPHNEQFF
>TRBJ2-1|TRBV7-7|TRBD1
CASSPDRDRGSNEQFF
>TRBJ1-2|TRBV5-6|TRBD1
CASSLGRGRRGYTF
>TRBJ2-1|TRBV7-9|-
CASKEGSYNEQFF
>TRBJ1-1|TRBV21-1|-
CASTPLLQGTEAFF
>TRBJ2-3|TRBV19|-
CASSIGSGITDTQYF
>TRBJ1-1|TRBV18|-
CASSSGVGTEAFF
>TRBJ2-7|TRBV5-6|-
CASSLIGAGEQYF
>TRBJ1-2|TRBV19|TRBD1
CASSPTSTGTNYGYTF
>TRBJ1-1|TRBV19|-
CASSISPNQDTEAFF
>TRBJ1-2|TRBV28|TRBD1
CASSMGDRGSSSGYTF
>TRBJ2-7|TRBV5-1|TRBD2
CASSSGTSGTYEQYF
>TRBJ2-7|TRBV5-6|-
CASSLSRIALYF
>TRBJ2-7|TRBV15|-
CATSRTGTGVREQYF
>TRBJ2-3|TRBV19|-
CASSIDQGVTDTQYF
>-|TRBV7-2|-
CASSNTYEQYF
>TRBJ2-5|TRBV7-3|TRBD2
CASSSTGGAQYF
>TRBJ1-5|TRBV6-1|TRBD1
CASRGTGGHQPQHF
>TRBJ2-5|TRBV12-2|-
CASRLGSEGFQETQYF
>TRBJ2-7|TRBV6-5|-
CASWGGAPSYEQYF
>TRBJ2-7|TRBV10-1|TRBD2
CASSEGTSGREQYF
>TRBJ2-1|TRBV18|TRBD2
CASSPTSGSGNEQFF
>TRBJ2-1|TRBV4-2|-
CASSQGEQQGWNEQFF
>TRBJ1-5|TRBV28|TRBD1
CASSGQGNNQPQHF
>TRBJ2-5|TRBV19|-
CASSIRDSYQETQYF
>TRBJ1-4|TRBV29-1|-
CSGKQGTTNEKLFF
>TRBJ1-4|TRBV30|-
CAWTKNEKLFF
>TRBJ2-2|TRBV28|TRBD1
CASSSTGVRTGELFF
>TRBJ2-2|TRBV5-1|-
CASSLGDTLNTGELFF
>TRBJ1-2|TRBV5-8|TRBD1
CASSSTGGRNYGYTF
>TRBJ1-1|TRBV5-6|TRBD1
CASSFTGGSGPGLNTEAFF
>TRBJ1-6|TRBV30|TRBD1
CAWGGRDRQNSPLHF
>TRBJ2-5|TRBV4-1|TRBD2
CASSQGASGSFQETQYF
>TRBJ2-1|TRBV19|TRBD2
CASSIAGLAVYNEQFF
>TRBJ1-4|TRBV7-9|-
CASSSDMGNEKLFF
>TRBJ2-1|TRBV19|TRBD2
CASSISGSFYNEQFF
>TRBJ2-7|TRBV6-5|-
CASSTGHWEQYF
>TRBJ2-5|TRBV20-1|-
CSAKVAETQYF
>TRBJ2-1|TRBV10-3|TRBD2
CAIETSLSEQFF
>TRBJ1-5|TRBV5-1|-
CASSFGPGQNSNQPQHF
>TRBJ2-7|TRBV28|TRBD2
CASSRGGRGYEQYF
>TRBJ1-1|TRBV4-3|-
CASSEQGVNTEAFF
>TRBJ2-7|TRBV2|-
CASSANLYYEQYF
>TRBJ2-3|TRBV7-9|-
CASSLAPAGPNTDTQYF
>TRBJ2-1|TRBV5-1|TRBD2
CASSLGTSEYNEQFF
>TRBJ1-1|TRBV28|TRBD1
CATGTGALNTEAFF
>TRBJ2-7|TRBV19|TRBD2
CATAGPYYEQYF
>TRBJ2-7|TRBV7-9|TRBD2
CASSSPGGGNEQYF
>TRBJ2-7|TRBV6-6|TRBD1
CASRNDRVLYEQYF
>TRBJ2-3|TRBV5-4|-
CASTSGLSTDTQYF
>TRBJ1-3|TRBV27|-
CASSLTHPLIGNTIYF
>TRBJ1-2|TRBV30|-
CAWSVRSTANYGYTF
>TRBJ1-6|TRBV28|TRBD1
CASSFSDRVNSPLHF